The clone carrying this T cell receptor beta chain was seen only once. The sample originates from a study of blood T cell repertoires in COVID-19. Overall study context: From T cells, B-cell-depleted T cells, or PBMCs came the material, which was cDNA or gDNA.

Source study methods: Estimated nucleated cell counts came from reference gene primer amplification. Here immunoSEQ multiplex PCR was the method, and the copy in TCRdb shows in-frame clones only, minus some. V and J calls and clone size are those listed in that table; D and trimming were worked out from the DNA. The sample has roughly 260,000 clones, roughly 85% seen once; the top ten hold 1.5% to 2%. Two negative PCRs, clearance, or symptom resolution were required of recovered Cohort 3 donors. CDR3 length: 13 residues. Trimming at V came to 3 bases and at J to 2 bases, leaving 4 bases not matched to a gene. The germline CDR1 and CDR2 sequences are GTSNPN and SVGIG (reference sequence).

The specimen was PBMCs or T cells enriched from blood (not recorded which). The receptor was isolated from a woman in her forties or fifties who had recovered from COVID-19. The chain has TRBV30 and TRBJ2-7; 7 positions match TRBD1. The CDR3 DNA reads as TGTGCCTGGAGCAGGGGGAAAACCTACGAGCAGTACTTC. Protein: CAWSRGKTYEQYF.